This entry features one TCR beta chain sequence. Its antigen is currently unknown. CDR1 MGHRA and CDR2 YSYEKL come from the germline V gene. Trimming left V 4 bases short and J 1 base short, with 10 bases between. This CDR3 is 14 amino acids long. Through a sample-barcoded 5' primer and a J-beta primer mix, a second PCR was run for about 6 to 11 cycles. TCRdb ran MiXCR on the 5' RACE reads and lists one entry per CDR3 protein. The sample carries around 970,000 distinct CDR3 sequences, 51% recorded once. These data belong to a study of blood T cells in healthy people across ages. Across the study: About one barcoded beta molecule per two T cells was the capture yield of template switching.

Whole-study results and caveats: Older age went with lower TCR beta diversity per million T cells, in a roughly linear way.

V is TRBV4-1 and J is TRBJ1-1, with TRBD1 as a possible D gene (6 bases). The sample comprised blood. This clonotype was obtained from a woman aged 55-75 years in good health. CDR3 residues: CASSRYRENTEAFF. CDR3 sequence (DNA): TGCGCCAGCAGCCGATACAGGGAGAACACTGAAGCTTTCTTT.